This entry describes one T cell receptor beta chain. Its target is not known. Assay: immunoSEQ multiplex PCR; the TCRdb copy retains only in-frame clones and omits some. The sample includes some 10,000 clones, about 80% seen only once; the top ten take less than 12%. This specimen belongs to a study of graft-versus-host responses after intestinal transplantation. Study-wide findings and caveats: Recipient bone marrow held GvH clones, some seen earlier in ileum or blood.

Germline V CDR1 and CDR2: ENHRY, SYGVKD. V was clipped by 4 bases and J by 4 bases, with 13 bases between them. The CDR3 is 14 residues long. Grafts had their tissue processed, releasing intraepithelial and lamina propria lymphocytes. Sample: ileum tissue, taken 23 days after intestinal transplant. V usage is TRBV10-3 and J usage is TRBJ1-2; perhaps TRBD1 as D (6 bases). The TCR originated in a human patient who received an intestinal transplant, so some T cells may come from the graft donor. The CDR3 sequence is CAISGTVELYGYTF. The DNA of the CDR3 is TGTGCCATCAGTGGGACAGTGGAACTCTATGGCTACACCTTC.